What follows are 3 T cell receptor beta chains derived from one specimen sequenced in a study of vaccination and CD4 T cells after COVID-19. CD4+ T cells that had been cultured provided DNA sequenced with the Oncomine TCR Beta short-read assay. TCRdb used MiXCR to reprocess the PCR reads, holding one entry per CDR3 protein. Among about 21,000 distinct CDR3 sequences listed, roughly 60% were seen once. Regarding treatment: approximately 10-day PBMC culture with coronavirus spike peptide pools or control peptides (ViraFEST assay). These receptors are not linked to any known antigen. Sequences were derived from CD4+ T cells from blood, cultured in vitro, sampled before SARS-CoV-2 vaccination. All receptors come from a human donor who received a COVID-19 vaccine.

The chain links TRBV6-2 or TRBV6-3 to TRBJ2-3, with 15 bases identical to TRBD2. V gave up 8 bases and J gave up 6 bases; unmatched junction bases: 9. The CDR3 covers 16 residues. Germline V gene data show CDR1 as MNHEY and CDR2 as SVGEGT. Here the CDR3 reads CASARGLAGGRDTQYF. In DNA, the CDR3 is TGTGCCAGCGCACGCGGACTAGCGGGGGGGCGGGATACGCAGTATTTT.

This clonotype has just a few counts. This chain uses TRBV2 with TRBJ1-3; a weak D match, TRBD1 (5 bases). Trimming removed 6 bases from V and 4 bases from J, with 13 bases in between. CDR1 and CDR2 from the germline V gene are SNHLY and FYNNEI. This CDR3 comprises 14 residues. The chain's CDR3 is CASRYQGSGNTIYF. For the CDR3, the DNA is TGTGCCAGCAGGTATCAGGGTTCCGGAAACACCATATATTTT.

The chain links TRBV6-1 to TRBJ1-1; D gene unclear. Trimming shortened V by 10 bases and J by 3 bases, and 18 bases separated the two germline ends. The CDR3 covers 14 residues. The V gene's germline CDR1 is MNHNS and CDR2 SASEGT. CDR3 sequence reads: CATPKVGWDTEAFF. CDR3 DNA sequence: TGTGCCACCCCTAAAGTAGGGTGGGACACTGAAGCTTTCTTT.